These 3 T cell receptor beta chains originate from one sample sequenced in a study of blood T cells in healthy people across ages. A second PCR of roughly 7 to 11 cycles used a sample-barcoded 5' primer and a J-beta primer mix. In TCRdb, the 5' RACE reads were re-called with MiXCR into one record per CDR3 protein. Among roughly 1.4 million distinct CDR3 sequences listed, 59% were seen once. Sequencing was done on a sample of blood. These receptors all stem from a man younger than 35 in good health.

This clonotype was picked up a small number of times. The gene calls are TRBV27 and TRBJ1-2; D remains ambiguous. Germline V gene lookup returns CDR1 MNHEY and CDR2 SMNVEV (reference sequence). The CDR3 extends over 13 amino acids. V lost 6 bases and J 6 bases, leaving 14 bases between the germline ends. CDR3 DNA: TGTGCCAGCAGCCTCGTGGACGGAGATGGCTACACCTTC. Its protein product is CASSLVDGDGYTF.

The chain joins TRBV4-2 to TRBJ2-5; D may be TRBD1 or TRBD2 (5 bases each). This CDR3 contains 14 residues. V lost 2 bases and J lost 11, with 18 bases in between. Germline V gene lookup returns CDR1 LGHNA and CDR2 YNFKEQ. CDR3 protein: CASSQLWDHNEQYF. The CDR3 DNA sequence: TGTGCCAGCAGCCAATTGTGGGACCACAATGAGCAGTACTTC.

This clonotype was counted a few times. With a much larger clone just one base away, this may be a read error. The chain couples TRBV29-1 to TRBJ2-1; 7 bases are shared with TRBD2. The end of the DNA aligns better with TRBJ2-7, so the J call may be wrong. Germline V gene sequence: CDR1 SQVTM, CDR2 ANQGSEA. This CDR3 has 14 amino acids. CDR3 region: CSGNSGSTYNEQYF. CDR3 coding DNA: TGCAGCGGAAATAGCGGGTCCACCTACAATGAGCAGTACTTC.